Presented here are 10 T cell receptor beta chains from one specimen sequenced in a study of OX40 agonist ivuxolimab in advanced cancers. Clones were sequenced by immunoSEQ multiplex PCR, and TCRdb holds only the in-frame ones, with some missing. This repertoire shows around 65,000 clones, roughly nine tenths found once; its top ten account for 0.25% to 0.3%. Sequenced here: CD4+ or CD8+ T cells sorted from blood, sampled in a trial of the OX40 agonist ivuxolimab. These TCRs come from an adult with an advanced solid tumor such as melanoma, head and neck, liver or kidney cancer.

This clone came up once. CDR3 protein: CASSQMGQYSGNTIYF. The DNA of the CDR3 is TGTGCCAGCTCACAGATGGGACAGTACTCTGGAAACACCATATATTTT. The V gene is TRBV18, the J gene TRBJ1-3; 7 positions match TRBD1. Trimming cost V 4 bases and J 0 bases; bases outside gene matches: 6. CDR1 is KGHSH and CDR2 is LQKENI in the germline V gene. The CDR3 is 16 residues long.

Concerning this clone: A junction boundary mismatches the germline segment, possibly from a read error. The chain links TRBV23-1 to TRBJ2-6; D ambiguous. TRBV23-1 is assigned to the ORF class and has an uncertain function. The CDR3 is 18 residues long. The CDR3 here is CAGSEECTQQSRANVLTF. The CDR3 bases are TGCGCCGGCAGTGAAGAGTGTACGCAACAAAGTCGGGCCAACGTCCTGACTTTC.

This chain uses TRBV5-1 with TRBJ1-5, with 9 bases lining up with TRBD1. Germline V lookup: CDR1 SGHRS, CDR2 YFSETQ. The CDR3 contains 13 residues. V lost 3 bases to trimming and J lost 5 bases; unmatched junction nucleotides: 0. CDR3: CASSYRGHQPQHF. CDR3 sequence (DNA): TGCGCCAGCAGCTACAGGGGGCATCAGCCCCAGCATTTT.

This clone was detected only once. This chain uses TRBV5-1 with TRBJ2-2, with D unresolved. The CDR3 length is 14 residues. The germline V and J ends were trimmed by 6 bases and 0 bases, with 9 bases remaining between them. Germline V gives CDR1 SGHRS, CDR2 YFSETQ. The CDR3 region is CASMADANTGELFF. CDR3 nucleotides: TGCGCCAGCATGGCAGATGCGAACACCGGGGAGCTGTTTTTT.

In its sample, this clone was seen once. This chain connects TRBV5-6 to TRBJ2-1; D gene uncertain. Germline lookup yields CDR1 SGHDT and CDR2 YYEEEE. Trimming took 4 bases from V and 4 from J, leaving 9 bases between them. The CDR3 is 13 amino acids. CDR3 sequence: CASSAPLYNEQFF. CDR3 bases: TGTGCCAGCAGCGCACCCCTTTACAATGAGCAGTTCTTC.

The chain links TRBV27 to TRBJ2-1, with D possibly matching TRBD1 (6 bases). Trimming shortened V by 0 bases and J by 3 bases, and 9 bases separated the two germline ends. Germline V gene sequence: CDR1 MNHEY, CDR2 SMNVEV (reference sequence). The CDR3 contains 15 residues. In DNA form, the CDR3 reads TGTGCCAGCAGTTTATCCGACAGGTTCTACAATGAGCAGTTCTTC. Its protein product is CASSLSDRFYNEQFF.

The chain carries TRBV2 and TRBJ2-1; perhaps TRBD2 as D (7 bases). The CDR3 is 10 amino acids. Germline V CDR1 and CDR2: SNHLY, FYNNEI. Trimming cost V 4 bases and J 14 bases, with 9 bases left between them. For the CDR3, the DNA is TGTGCCAGCAGTGGGGAGGGGGAGTTCTTC. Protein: CASSGEGEFF.

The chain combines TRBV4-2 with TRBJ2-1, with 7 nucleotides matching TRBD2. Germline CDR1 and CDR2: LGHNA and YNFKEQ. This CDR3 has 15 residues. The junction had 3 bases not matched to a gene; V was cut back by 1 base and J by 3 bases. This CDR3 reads CASSQGGGIYNEQFF. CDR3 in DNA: TGTGCCAGCAGCCAAGGGGGAGGGATCTACAATGAGCAGTTCTTC.

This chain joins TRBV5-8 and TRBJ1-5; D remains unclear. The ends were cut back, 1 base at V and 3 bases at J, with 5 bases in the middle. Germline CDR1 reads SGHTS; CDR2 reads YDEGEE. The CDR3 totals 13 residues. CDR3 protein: CASSLLDNQPQHF. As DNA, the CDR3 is TGTGCCAGCAGCTTGTTAGACAATCAGCCCCAGCATTTT.

The CDR3 DNA reads as TGCAGCGTTTCCGGGACAGGGGGCTTGATCACTGAAGCTTTCTTT. Amino acid sequence: CSVSGTGGLITEAFF. The chain recombines TRBV29-1 with TRBJ1-1; 12 bases map to TRBD1. Germline V gene lookup returns CDR1 SQVTM and CDR2 ANQGSEA. This CDR3 region has 15 residues. V was pared by 5 bases and J by 4 bases, with 8 bases of the junction left unmatched.